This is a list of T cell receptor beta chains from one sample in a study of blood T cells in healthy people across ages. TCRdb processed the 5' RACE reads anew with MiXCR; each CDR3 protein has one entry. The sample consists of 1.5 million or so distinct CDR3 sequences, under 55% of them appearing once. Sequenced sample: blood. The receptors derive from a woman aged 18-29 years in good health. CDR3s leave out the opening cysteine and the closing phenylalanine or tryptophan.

cdr3_aa: ASSWASGTEQF
j_call: TRBJ2-1
cdr3_length: 11
v_call: TRBV7-9

cdr3_aa: SARRASGNEQY
j_call: TRBJ2-7
cdr3_length: 11
v_call: TRBV20-1

cdr3_aa: SATGLINNYGYT
j_call: TRBJ1-2
cdr3_length: 12
v_call: TRBV20-1

cdr3_aa: ASSSGQGSTEAF
j_call: TRBJ1-1
cdr3_length: 12
v_call: TRBV6-2/TRBV6-3

cdr3_aa: ASSHSGDTSGNTIY
j_call: TRBJ1-3
cdr3_length: 14
v_call: TRBV4-1

cdr3_aa: ASSNSFGNEQY
j_call: TRBJ2-5
cdr3_length: 11
v_call: TRBV12-3/TRBV12-4

cdr3_aa: ASSLEGQRPYGYT
j_call: TRBJ1-2
cdr3_length: 13
v_call: TRBV4-1

cdr3_aa: ASSSRRETGGGEKLF
j_call: TRBJ1-4
cdr3_length: 15
v_call: TRBV11-2

cdr3_aa: SPEKGDANTEAF
j_call: TRBJ1-1
cdr3_length: 12
v_call: TRBV20-1

cdr3_aa: SAEGMQNWEKLF
j_call: TRBJ1-4
cdr3_length: 12
v_call: TRBV20-1

cdr3_aa: ATSRGAGRSDTQY
j_call: TRBJ2-3
cdr3_length: 13
v_call: TRBV15

cdr3_aa: ASSYGDSTQY
j_call: TRBJ2-3
cdr3_length: 10
v_call: TRBV6-2/TRBV6-3

cdr3_aa: ASSLGHRNNEQF
j_call: TRBJ2-1
cdr3_length: 12
v_call: TRBV12-3/TRBV12-4

cdr3_aa: ASSQDHRGRDEQF
j_call: TRBJ2-1
cdr3_length: 13
v_call: TRBV14

cdr3_aa: ASSYRGRGNEQF
j_call: TRBJ2-1
cdr3_length: 12
v_call: TRBV28

cdr3_aa: AISDPEGPYSNQPQH
j_call: TRBJ1-5
cdr3_length: 15
v_call: TRBV10-3

cdr3_aa: ASSNASPGTTNYGYT
j_call: TRBJ1-2
cdr3_length: 15
v_call: TRBV6-6

cdr3_aa: ASSSRAAPTHNEQF
j_call: TRBJ2-1
cdr3_length: 14
v_call: TRBV6-6

cdr3_aa: SARDRGGSQPQH
j_call: TRBJ1-5
cdr3_length: 12
v_call: TRBV20-1

cdr3_aa: ASSVVLAGGGQF
j_call: TRBJ2-1
cdr3_length: 12
v_call: TRBV9

cdr3_aa: ATNEGVEYNSPPH
j_call: TRBJ1-6
cdr3_length: 13
v_call: TRBV21-1

cdr3_aa: ASSTNREQQY
j_call: TRBJ2-5
cdr3_length: 10
v_call: TRBV5-1

cdr3_aa: ASSPQRLVAYNEQF
j_call: TRBJ2-1
cdr3_length: 14
v_call: TRBV7-9

cdr3_aa: SAPPQGAGDGYT
j_call: TRBJ1-2
cdr3_length: 12
v_call: TRBV20-1

cdr3_aa: ASSWAGGGNQPQH
j_call: TRBJ1-5
cdr3_length: 13
v_call: TRBV6-2/TRBV6-3

cdr3_aa: ATYWGALPYEQY
j_call: TRBJ2-7
cdr3_length: 12
v_call: TRBV5-6